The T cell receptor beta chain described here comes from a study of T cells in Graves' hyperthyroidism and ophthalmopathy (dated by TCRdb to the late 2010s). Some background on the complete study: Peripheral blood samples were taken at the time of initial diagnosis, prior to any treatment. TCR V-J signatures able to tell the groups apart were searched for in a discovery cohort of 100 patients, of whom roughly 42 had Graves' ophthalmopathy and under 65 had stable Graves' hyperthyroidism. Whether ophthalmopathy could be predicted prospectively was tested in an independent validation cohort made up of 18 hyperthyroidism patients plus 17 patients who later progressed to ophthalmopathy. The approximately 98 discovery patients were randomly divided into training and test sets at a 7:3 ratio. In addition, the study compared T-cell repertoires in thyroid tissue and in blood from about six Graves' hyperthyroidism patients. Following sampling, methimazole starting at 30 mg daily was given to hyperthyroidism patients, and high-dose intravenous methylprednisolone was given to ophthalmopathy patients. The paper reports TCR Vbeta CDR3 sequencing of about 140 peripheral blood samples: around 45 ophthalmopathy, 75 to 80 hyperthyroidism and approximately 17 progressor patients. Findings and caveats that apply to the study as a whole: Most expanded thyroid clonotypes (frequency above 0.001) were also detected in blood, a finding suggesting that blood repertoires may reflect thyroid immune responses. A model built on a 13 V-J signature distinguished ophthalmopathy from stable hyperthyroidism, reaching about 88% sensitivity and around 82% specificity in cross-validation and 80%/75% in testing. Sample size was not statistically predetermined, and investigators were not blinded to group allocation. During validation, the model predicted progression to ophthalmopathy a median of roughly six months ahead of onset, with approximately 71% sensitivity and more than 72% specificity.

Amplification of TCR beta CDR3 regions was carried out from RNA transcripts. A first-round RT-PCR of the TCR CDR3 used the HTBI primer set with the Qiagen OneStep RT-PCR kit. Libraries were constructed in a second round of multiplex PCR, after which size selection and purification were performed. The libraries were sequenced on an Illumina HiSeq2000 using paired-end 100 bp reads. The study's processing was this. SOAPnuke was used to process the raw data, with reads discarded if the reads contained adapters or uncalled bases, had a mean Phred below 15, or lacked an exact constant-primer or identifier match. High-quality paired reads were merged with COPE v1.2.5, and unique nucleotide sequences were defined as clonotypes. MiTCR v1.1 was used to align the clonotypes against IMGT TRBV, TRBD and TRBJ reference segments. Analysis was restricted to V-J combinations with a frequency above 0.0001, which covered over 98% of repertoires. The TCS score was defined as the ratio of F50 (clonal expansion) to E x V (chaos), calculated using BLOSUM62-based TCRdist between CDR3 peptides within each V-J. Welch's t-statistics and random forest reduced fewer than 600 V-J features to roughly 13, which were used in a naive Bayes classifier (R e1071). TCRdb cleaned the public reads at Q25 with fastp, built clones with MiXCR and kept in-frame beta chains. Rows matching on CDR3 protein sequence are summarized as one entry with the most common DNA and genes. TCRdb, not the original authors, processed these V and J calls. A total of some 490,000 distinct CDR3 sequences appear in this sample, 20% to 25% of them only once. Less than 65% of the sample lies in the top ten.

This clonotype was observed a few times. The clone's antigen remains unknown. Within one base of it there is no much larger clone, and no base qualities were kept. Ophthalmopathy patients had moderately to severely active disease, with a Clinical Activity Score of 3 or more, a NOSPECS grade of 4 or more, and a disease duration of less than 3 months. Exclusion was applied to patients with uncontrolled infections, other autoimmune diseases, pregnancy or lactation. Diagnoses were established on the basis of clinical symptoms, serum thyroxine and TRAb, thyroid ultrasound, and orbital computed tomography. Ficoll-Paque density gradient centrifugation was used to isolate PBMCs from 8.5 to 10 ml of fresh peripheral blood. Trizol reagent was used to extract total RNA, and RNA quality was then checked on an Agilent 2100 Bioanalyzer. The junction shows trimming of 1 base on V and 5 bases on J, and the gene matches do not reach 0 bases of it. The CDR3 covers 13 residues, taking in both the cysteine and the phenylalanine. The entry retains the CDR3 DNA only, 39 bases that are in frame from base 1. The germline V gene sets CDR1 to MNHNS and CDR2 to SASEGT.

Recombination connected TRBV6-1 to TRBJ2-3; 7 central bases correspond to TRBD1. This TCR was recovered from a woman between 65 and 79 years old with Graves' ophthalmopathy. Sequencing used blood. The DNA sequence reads TGTGCCAGCAGTGAAGGGGACAGAGATACGCAGTATTTT. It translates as CASSEGDRDTQYF.